The clone carrying this T cell receptor beta chain was observed once. Its antigen is currently unknown. The CDR3 is made up of 16 amino acids. V was clipped by 6 bases and J by 7 bases, with 22 bases between them. Germline V gene sequence: CDR1 MGHDK, CDR2 SYGVNS. The data are from a study of vaccination and CD4 T cells after COVID-19. As for the study in general: Overlapping spike peptides of SARS-CoV-2, HCoV-NL63, HCoV-OC43 and HCoV-229E stimulated the cells.

The treatment: roughly ten-day PBMC culture with coronavirus spike peptide pools or control peptides (ViraFEST assay). Ahead of the COVID-19 pandemic (2011-2018), the CD4+ T cells of the unexposed donor were collected. Once obtained from cultured CD4+ T cells, the DNA was sequenced using the Oncomine TCR Beta short-read assay. TCRdb itself ran the PCR reads through MiXCR, one entry per CDR3 protein. The sample lists about 4,900 distinct CDR3 sequences; 25% to 35% were seen once. V gene TRBV25-1 combines with J gene TRBJ2-1; the D gene is possibly TRBD2 (6 bases). The specimen was CD4+ T cells from blood, cultured in vitro. The TCR comes from a human donor in good health. CDR3 sequence (DNA): TGTGCCAGCAGCGCTCTGGCGGGGACCCGAGTTAATGAGCAGTTCTTC. Amino acids: CASSALAGTRVNEQFF.